This T cell receptor (beta chain) was recorded in a study of CD8 T cells in Susac syndrome. Germline-derived CDR1 and CDR2 are SNHLY and FYNNEI. The CDR3 contains 16 residues. V was shortened by 7 bases and J by 2 bases, with 19 bases between the two germline ends. Controls were healthy donors (matched for age and sex). It was negative isolation that provided the CD8+ and CD4+ T cells, whereas TEMRA cells were enriched by FACS. After extraction with the RNeasy kit, about 0.5 to 1 ug of the RNA was reverse transcribed using random hexamers. TCRdb itself ran the immunoSEQ multiplex PCR reads through MiXCR, one entry per CDR3 protein. The sample includes 100,000 to 150,000 distinct CDR3 sequences, around 96% of them seen just once.

The sample was CD4+ T cells from PBMCs. This clonotype was sampled from a human donor in good health. This chain uses TRBV2 with TRBJ2-3; possible D gene TRBD2, 6 bases. The CDR3 DNA reads TGTGCCAGCACCGCGGGCCTAGCGTTGTCCACAGATACGCAGTATTTT. Translating gives CASTAGLALSTDTQYF.